The TCR beta chain under discussion was sequenced for a study of cytomegalovirus exposure and HLA in healthy donors. Study background: A prior study identified roughly 110 million unique TCR beta sequences from 190 million or so T cells. Study-wide results and limits: With high specificity and sensitivity, the classifier reportedly diagnosed cytomegalovirus status. As a later analysis revealed, most CMV-associated TCR beta chains appeared HLA-restricted. Later analysis suggested links between common viral pathogens and several top significant clusters.

A note on this clone: The target antigen is unknown.

The CDR3 has 15 residues. The germline gives CDR1 SEHNR, CDR2 FQNEAQ (reference sequence). Trimming shortened V by 6 bases and J by 0 bases, and 14 bases separated the two germline ends. PCR was performed using 60 Vbeta and 13 Jbeta primers. This table comes from immunoSEQ multiplex PCR, and its TCRdb copy is limited to in-frame clones, with some not included. The repertoire holds under 300,000 clones, with around 90% as singletons. What was sequenced was PBMCs. This TCR derives from a girl aged 2-9 years in good health and CMV-seronegative. J is TRBJ1-1 and V is TRBV7-9; D unclear. The CDR3 is CASRPEATLNTEAFF. As DNA, the CDR3 is TGTGCCAGCAGGCCCGAGGCCACGCTGAACACTGAAGCTTTCTTT.